These T cell receptor beta chains were read from a single sample in a study of T cell changes during pregnancy in multiple sclerosis. Assay used: immunoSEQ multiplex PCR; TCRdb lists only in-frame clones, some missing. This table holds 85,000 to 90,000 clones, approximately 93% found once. The sample consisted of peripheral blood, taken after pregnancy. The receptors shown here come from a female donor in good health, enrolled as a control in a pregnancy study. The CDR3 runs from the conserved cysteine through the conserved F or W. Each record gives: J gene, D gene, V gene, CDR3 protein, CDR3 DNA. D genes are given only for firm matches.

TRBJ2-7,TRBD1,TRBV29-1,CSAARGTGGSEQYF,TGCAGCGCAGCCCGGGGGACAGGGGGCAGCGAGCAGTACTTC
TRBJ2-7,TRBD1,TRBV7-9,CASSASGTGISYEQYF,TGTGCCAGCAGTGCATCCGGGACAGGAATTTCCTACGAGCAGTACTTC
TRBJ2-1,.,TRBV6-5,CASRRETYNEQFF,TGTGCCAGCAGGCGGGAAACCTACAATGAGCAGTTCTTC
TRBJ2-3,TRBD2,TRBV5-8,CASSLRDYYTDTQYF,TGTGCCAGCAGCCTCCGGGACTACTACACAGATACGCAGTATTTT
TRBJ1-2,.,TRBV7-6,CASSLDQGHGYTF,TGTGCCAGCAGCTTAGACCAGGGGCATGGCTACACCTTC
TRBJ1-5,.,TRBV7-8,CASSLDGRGEQPQHF,TGTGCCAGCAGCTTAGATGGCAGGGGAGAACAGCCCCAGCATTTT
TRBJ2-3,TRBD2,TRBV11-3,CASSVGLAGGVDTQYF,TGTGCCAGCAGCGTGGGACTAGCGGGAGGGGTAGATACGCAGTATTTT
TRBJ1-3,TRBD1,TRBV6-1,CASSELGQAGNTIYF,TGTGCCAGCAGTGAATTGGGACAGGCTGGAAACACCATATATTTT
TRBJ2-1,.,TRBV6-5,CASSSGTSNYNEQFF,TGTGCCAGCAGTTCCGGGACTTCGAACTACAATGAGCAGTTCTTC
TRBJ2-4,.,TRBV7-6,CASSALTGGGNIQYF,TGTGCCAGCAGCGCCTTAACAGGGGGAGGGAACATTCAGTACTTC
TRBJ2-1,TRBD2,TRBV5-4,CASSFSGSSYNEQFF,TGTGCCAGCAGCTTTAGCGGGAGCTCCTACAATGAGCAGTTCTTC
TRBJ1-2,.,TRBV2,CASSSRQAGYGYTF,TGTGCCAGCAGCAGCCGACAGGCGGGCTATGGCTACACCTTC